Listed below are T cell receptor beta chains from one sample, sequenced in a study of blood T cell repertoires in COVID-19. Some clones are missing from TCRdb's copy, which holds only in-frame ones; the method was immunoSEQ multiplex PCR. The sample contains 200,000 to 300,000 clones, around four fifths of which appear only once. The sample comprised peripheral blood. All receptors come from a woman aged 60-70 years with active or convalescent COVID-19. The CDR3 runs from the conserved cysteine through the conserved F or W. A D gene is named only where the DNA matches it firmly. Size is omitted from some rows. Given values are once, few, many or a class for expanded clones.

j_call: TRBJ2-4
clone_size: once
v_call: TRBV25-1
d_call: -
cdr3_aa: CASSEFGVPDIQYF
cdr3_nt: TGTGCCAGCAGTGAATTCGGGGTTCCGGACATTCAGTACTTC

j_call: TRBJ2-1
clone_size: -
v_call: TRBV18
d_call: TRBD1
cdr3_aa: CASSPPDRGDNEQFF
cdr3_nt: TGTGCCAGCTCACCTCCGGACAGGGGGGACAATGAGCAGTTCTTC

j_call: TRBJ1-4
clone_size: -
v_call: TRBV6-5
d_call: -
cdr3_aa: CASSRQFNEKLFF
cdr3_nt: TGTGCCAGCAGTAGACAGTTTAATGAAAAACTGTTTTTT

j_call: TRBJ2-7
clone_size: -
v_call: TRBV3-1/TRBV3-2
d_call: -
cdr3_aa: CASSPTMRPYEQYF
cdr3_nt: TGTGCCAGCAGCCCGACCATGAGGCCCTACGAGCAGTACTTC

j_call: TRBJ1-3
clone_size: -
v_call: TRBV9
d_call: TRBD1
cdr3_aa: CASSVAGRGISGNTIYF
cdr3_nt: TGTGCCAGCAGCGTAGCGGGCAGGGGGATCTCTGGAAACACCATATATTTT

j_call: TRBJ1-2
clone_size: once
v_call: TRBV7-2
d_call: -
cdr3_aa: CASSLEGVYGYTF
cdr3_nt: TGTGCCAGCAGCTTAGAGGGGGTATATGGCTACACCTTC

j_call: TRBJ2-3
clone_size: -
v_call: TRBV7-2
d_call: -
cdr3_aa: CASSLEGGGGDTQYF
cdr3_nt: TGTGCCAGCAGCTTAGAAGGCGGGGGCGGAGATACGCAGTATTTT

j_call: TRBJ2-7
clone_size: -
v_call: TRBV7-2
d_call: TRBD2
cdr3_aa: CASSKDGTSGAYEQYF
cdr3_nt: TGTGCCAGCAGCAAAGACGGGACTAGCGGTGCCTACGAGCAGTACTTC

j_call: TRBJ1-2
clone_size: few
v_call: TRBV5-4
d_call: -
cdr3_aa: CASTSVGGNYGYTF
cdr3_nt: TGTGCCAGCACCTCGGTTGGAGGTAACTATGGCTACACCTTC

j_call: TRBJ1-2
clone_size: -
v_call: TRBV19
d_call: TRBD1
cdr3_aa: CASSIFSGTGHNYGYTF
cdr3_nt: TGTGCCAGTAGTATCTTCTCCGGGACAGGCCATAACTATGGCTACACCTTC

j_call: TRBJ2-7
clone_size: -
v_call: TRBV20-1
d_call: -
cdr3_aa: CSASRPGSSYEQYF
cdr3_nt: TGCAGTGCTAGTCGTCCGGGTAGCTCCTACGAGCAGTACTTC

j_call: TRBJ2-3
clone_size: -
v_call: TRBV5-4
d_call: -
cdr3_aa: CASSLQRGTTDTQYF
cdr3_nt: TGTGCCAGCAGCTTGCAAAGGGGGACCACAGATACGCAGTATTTT

j_call: TRBJ1-1
clone_size: few
v_call: TRBV5-5
d_call: -
cdr3_aa: CASIGGALGDTEAFF
cdr3_nt: TGTGCCAGCATTGGGGGGGCGCTTGGGGACACTGAAGCTTTCTTT

j_call: TRBJ1-2
clone_size: few
v_call: TRBV29-1
d_call: -
cdr3_aa: CSVVGGANYGYTF
cdr3_nt: TGCAGCGTTGTAGGTGGAGCTAACTATGGCTACACCTTC

j_call: TRBJ2-7
clone_size: -
v_call: TRBV5-1
d_call: -
cdr3_aa: CASSLAGQEAEQYF
cdr3_nt: TGCGCCAGCAGCTTGGCGGGACAAGAGGCCGAGCAGTACTTC

j_call: TRBJ1-5
clone_size: -
v_call: TRBV6-1
d_call: -
cdr3_aa: CASSEGGGNQPQHF
cdr3_nt: TGTGCCAGCAGTGAGGGGGGAGGCAATCAGCCCCAGCATTTT

j_call: TRBJ2-1
clone_size: -
v_call: TRBV7-9
d_call: -
cdr3_aa: CASSLAPGREDEQFF
cdr3_nt: TGTGCCAGCAGCTTAGCGCCCGGCCGCGAGGATGAGCAGTTCTTC

j_call: TRBJ1-5
clone_size: few
v_call: TRBV27
d_call: -
cdr3_aa: CASSFDRSSNQPQHF
cdr3_nt: TGTGCCAGCAGTTTCGACAGGAGTAGCAATCAGCCCCAGCATTTT

j_call: TRBJ1-1
clone_size: -
v_call: TRBV12-5
d_call: -
cdr3_aa: CASGLYGLTEAFF
cdr3_nt: TGTGCTAGTGGTTTGTACGGACTGACTGAAGCTTTCTTT